The 18 T cell receptor beta chains in this list originate from one sample, sequenced in a study of shared clonotypes between healthy human individuals (TCRdb year 2020). The library was produced with the immunoSEQ multiplex PCR assay. TCRdb stores this immuneACCESS table with in-frame sequences only. Part of the clones is absent; in the studies checked, under half of the shortfall reflects unresolved V genes, and no reason is known for the rest. Present in this sample are about 1 million clones, 70% to 80% of which were seen just once. The top ten hold around 1.4% of the sample. Sequencing was performed on memory CD4+ T cells sorted from blood. Per the publication, the cell subset or site label means: CD45RA-negative fraction. The receptors derive from a man between 18 and 29 years old in good health.

The rearrangement links TRBV5-1 to TRBJ2-2; 10 bases align to TRBD1. The trim removed 0 bases at V and 6 bases at J, leaving 5 bases unmatched. The germline CDR1 and CDR2 sequences are SGHRS and YFSETQ. The length of the CDR3 is 16 residues. The CDR3 loop is CASSLAGTGEAGELFF. The CDR3 nucleotides are TGCGCCAGCAGCTTGGCCGGGACAGGGGAAGCCGGGGAGCTGTTTTTT.

This clone showed up just once. This rearrangement joins TRBV2 to TRBJ2-3, with 10 bases fitting TRBD2. CDR1 SNHLY and CDR2 FYNNEI come from the germline V gene. The CDR3 runs to 15 residues. Unmatched junction bases numbered 8, after V lost 7 bases and J lost 4 bases. The CDR3 loop is CASKRLAGVADTQYF. In nucleotides, the CDR3 is TGTGCCAGCAAGCGGCTAGCGGGAGTCGCAGATACGCAGTATTTT.

This chain uses TRBV19 with TRBJ1-5, with D perhaps matching TRBD1 (6 bases). CDR1 and CDR2 (germline): LNHDA, SQIVND (reference sequence). The V and J ends lost 10 bases and 1 base respectively, with 20 bases between them. The CDR3 extends over 16 amino acids. CDR3 in amino acids: CATRAGAARSNQPQHF. In nucleotides, the CDR3 is TGTGCCACCCGGGCGGGGGCGGCGAGAAGCAATCAGCCCCAGCATTTT.

This chain connects TRBV5-4 to TRBJ2-2; D remains ambiguous. The germline V gene has CDR1 SGHNT and CDR2 YYREEE (reference sequence). CDR3 length: 14 amino acids. V was pared by 0 bases and J by 3 bases, with 6 bases between. This CDR3 reads CASSLDMDTGELFF. The CDR3 DNA follows: TGTGCCAGCAGCTTGGATATGGACACCGGGGAGCTGTTTTTT.

This chain uses TRBV19 with TRBJ2-7; D is undetermined. The CDR3 runs 11 residues. V was clipped by 3 bases and J by 6 bases, with 6 bases between them. Per germline, CDR1 LNHDA and CDR2 SQIVND (reference sequence). This CDR3 reads CASSIGLEQYF. The CDR3 DNA reads TGTGCCAGTAGTATCGGGCTCGAGCAGTACTTC.

The rearrangement joins TRBV7-9 to TRBJ1-3; D unresolved. The CDR3 is 15 residues long. The germline V gene has CDR1 SEHNR and CDR2 FQNEAQ (reference sequence). V lost 4 bases and J lost 2, with 12 bases in between. DNA for the CDR3: TGTGCCAGCAGCTCCATGGGAGGGACTGGAAACACCATATATTTT. Translation gives CASSSMGGTGNTIYF.

This clone was detected ten times or more. The identical CDR3 is also encoded by other nucleotide sequences in the sample. The chain joins TRBV5-6 to TRBJ1-4, with 7 bases lining up with TRBD1. The CDR3 has 14 residues. In germline, CDR1 is SGHDT, CDR2 YYEEEE. Losses at the gene ends were 2 bases for V and 8 bases for J; bases not matched to a gene: 6. Here the CDR3 reads CASSLGGRYEKLFF. The CDR3 nucleotides are TGTGCCAGCAGCTTAGGGGGCCGCTACGAAAAACTGTTTTTT.

This clone showed up just a few times. The CDR3 loop reads CASSVDRTVGGANVLTF. The CDR3 nucleotides are TGTGCCAGCAGCGTAGACAGAACCGTTGGTGGGGCCAACGTCCTGACTTTC. The chain joins TRBV9 to TRBJ2-6; D is unresolved. The CDR3 is 17 residues long. The germline V and J ends were trimmed by 0 bases and 3 bases, with 13 bases remaining between them. The V gene's germline CDR1 is SGDLS and CDR2 YYNGEE.

CDR3 region: CASSIGRTPTNTEAFF. CDR3 nucleotide sequence: TGTGCCAGTAGTATCGGCCGTACACCTACGAACACTGAAGCTTTCTTT. This rearrangement joins TRBV19 to TRBJ1-1; the D is unclear. V lost 3 bases and J 1 base, leaving 15 bases between the germline ends. CDR3 length equals 16 residues. The germline V gene has CDR1 LNHDA and CDR2 SQIVND (reference sequence). Using reference TRBV19 and TRBJ1-1 for the parts outside the CDR3, the full variable domain is DGGITQSPKYLFRKEGQNVTLSCEQNLNHDAMYWYRQDPGQGLRLIYYSQIVNDFQKGDIAEGYSVSREKKESFPLTVTSAQKNPTAFYLCASSIGRTPTNTEAFFGQGTRLTVV.

The chain carries TRBV29-1 and TRBJ2-2, with D perhaps TRBD2 (6 bases). CDR3 size: 13 residues. Germline CDR1 SQVTM, CDR2 ANQGSEA. V lost 7 bases and J 4 bases, leaving 13 bases between the germline ends. CDR3 DNA: TGCAGCGCTCACCGGGACTTCACCGGGGAGCTGTTTTTT. Protein: CSAHRDFTGELFF.

To note about this clone: A read error likely explains this, since a far larger clone differs by one base. Other DNA sequences in this specimen translate into the identical CDR3. J is TRBJ1-2 and V is TRBV14; D call uncertain. Germline V gene lookup returns CDR1 SGHDN and CDR2 FVKESK. The CDR3 totals 12 residues. The V end was cut by 5 bases, the J end by 10 bases, with 14 bases between. As DNA, the CDR3 is TGTGCCAGCAGCGCCAAGGGCGCTTACTACACCTTC. Its translation: CASSAKGAYYTF.

This chain uses TRBV7-6 with TRBJ2-7, with D perhaps assigned TRBD1 or TRBD2 (5 bases each). Germline CDR1 reads SGHVS; CDR2 reads FNYEAQ. Trimming took 5 bases from V and 2 from J, leaving 13 bases between them. This CDR3 is built from 14 residues. CDR3 region: CASSATGTTYEQYF. CDR3 DNA: TGTGCCAGCAGCGCAACCGGGACGACCTACGAGCAGTACTTC.

With respect to this clone: Its ends do not fully match the called genes, so a read error is possible. This chain uses TRBV20-1 with TRBJ1-2; TRBD1 aligns across 9 bases. This CDR3 is 10 amino acids long. Per germline, CDR1 DFQATT and CDR2 SNEGSKA (reference sequence). Written as DNA, the CDR3 is TGCAGTGCTAGCCGGGACAGGGAGTCCTTC. Protein: CSASRDRESF.

The V gene is TRBV27, the J gene TRBJ1-1; D unclear. Germline V gene data show CDR1 as MNHEY and CDR2 as SMNVEV (reference sequence). V lost 2 bases and J 6 bases, leaving 10 bases between the germline ends. CDR3 length equals 13 residues. CDR3 residues: CASSLRQISEAFF. CDR3 DNA sequence: TGTGCCAGCAGTTTAAGGCAGATCTCTGAAGCTTTCTTT.

The rearrangement links TRBV10-1 to TRBJ1-3, with 8 nucleotides matching TRBD1. V was clipped by 3 bases and J by 2 bases; unmatched bases: 3. CDR1 and CDR2 from the germline V gene are WNHNN and SYGVQD (reference sequence). The length of the CDR3 is 15 residues. This CDR3 is CASSDGQGTGNTIYF. In DNA, the CDR3 is TGCGCCAGCAGTGATGGACAGGGAACTGGAAACACCATATATTTT.

In this sample, this clone turned up a few times. The V gene is TRBV18, the J gene TRBJ2-1; the match to TRBD2 covers 8 bases. Trimming at V came to 0 bases and at J to 4 bases, leaving 5 bases not matched to a gene. Germline V CDR1 and CDR2: KGHSH, LQKENI. The CDR3 loop spans 16 amino acids. The CDR3 sequence: CASSPPASGPYNEQFF. CDR3 nucleotide sequence: TGTGCCAGCTCACCACCGGCTAGCGGGCCATACAATGAGCAGTTCTTC.

Turning to this clone: Other DNA variants within this sample encode the same CDR3. This sequence joins TRBV7-9 and TRBJ2-5, with 8 bases matching TRBD2. The CDR3 runs 14 residues. V gave up 2 bases and J gave up 4 bases; unmatched junction bases: 3. The germline CDR1 and CDR2 sequences are SEHNR and FQNEAQ (reference sequence). The CDR3 nucleotides are TGTGCCAGCAGCTTATTGGCGGGAGGAGAGACCCAGTACTTC. It encodes CASSLLAGGETQYF.

The rearrangement joins TRBV18 to TRBJ2-1, with D possibly TRBD1 on 6 matching bases. Per the germline V gene, CDR1 is KGHSH and CDR2 is LQKENI. V was shortened by 2 bases and J by 7 bases, with 9 bases between the two germline ends. CDR3 size: 13 residues. DNA of the CDR3: TGTGCCAGCTCACCAGGGCAGGGGAATGAGCAGTTCTTC. This gives the protein CASSPGQGNEQFF.